This T cell receptor beta chain was sequenced for a study of blood T cell repertoires in COVID-19. The CDR3 is made up of 14 amino acids. The V segment lost 5 bases and the J segment 1 base; nucleotides outside the gene matches: 3. The germline V gene encodes CDR1 LGHDT and CDR2 YNNKEL (reference sequence). The table lists this clone with a count of one. TCRdb's table, derived via immunoSEQ multiplex PCR, lists solely in-frame clones and lacks some. The sample has around 430,000 clones; more than 70% are singletons. The TCR was taken from a woman between 50 and 59 years old with COVID-19, enrolled during active disease. Sample: peripheral blood. V and J are TRBV3-1 (or the pseudogene TRBV3-2) and TRBJ1-1, with 8 bases lining up with TRBD1. CDR3 residues: CASSFQGANTEAFF. CDR3 coding DNA: TGTGCCAGCAGCTTCCAGGGGGCGAACACTGAAGCTTTCTTT.